The 8 T cell receptor beta chains below all came from one sample that was sequenced in a study of CD8 T cell repertoires and HIV-1 epitope variants. Sequencing was performed with immunoSEQ multiplex PCR; in TCRdb, only in-frame clones are kept and a portion is missing. The sample contains about 95,000 clones, approximately 70% of which appear only once. Sequencing was carried out using uncultured baseline CD8+ T cells from peripheral blood mononuclear cells (PBMCs). Every receptor here comes from a male donor with HIV.

This clone was seen a handful of times. V and J are TRBV5-1 and TRBJ1-2; 10 bases agree with TRBD1. The CDR3 runs 16 residues. Germline CDR1 and CDR2: SGHRS and YFSETQ. With V trimmed by 4 bases and J by 0 bases, 6 bases remained unmatched. CDR3 DNA sequence: TGCGCCAGCAGCCCTGGGGACAGGGGAGCTAACTATGGCTACACCTTC. Translated: CASSPGDRGANYGYTF.

V and J are TRBV11-2 and TRBJ1-1; the D gene is possibly TRBD1 (6 bases). This CDR3 is built from 15 residues. V lost 1 base and J lost 4, with 13 bases in between. Germline CDR1 SGHAT, CDR2 FQNNGV. The chain's CDR3 is CASSLGRGAGTEAFF. The CDR3 DNA sequence: TGTGCCAGCAGCTTAGGCAGGGGCGCGGGCACTGAAGCTTTCTTT.

This chain uses TRBV6-1 with TRBJ2-5; 12 nucleotides line up with TRBD2. The CDR3 totals 15 residues. Germline-derived CDR1 and CDR2 are MNHNS and SASEGT. The V and J ends lost 8 bases and 4 bases, in that order; junction bases with no gene match: 8. CDR3 in DNA: TGTGCCAGCGGGCTAGCGGGGGGGCTGATAGAGACCCAGTACTTC. It encodes CASGLAGGLIETQYF.

The chain combines TRBV29-1 with TRBJ2-7; possible D gene TRBD1, 5 bases. Trimming stripped 7 bases from V and 5 bases from J, with 15 bases between. Per the germline V gene, CDR1 is SQVTM and CDR2 is ANQGSEA. The CDR3 loop spans 12 amino acids. In nucleotides, the CDR3 is TGCAGCGCCCTACAGGTTAACAACGAGCAGTACTTC. Its protein is CSALQVNNEQYF.

The chain carries TRBV6-7 and TRBJ2-7, with D perhaps TRBD1 (6 bases). TRBV6-7 is given ORF status, its function remaining uncertain. The CDR3 has 15 residues. Between the trimmed V and J ends, which lost 2 bases and 5 bases, there was a span of 16 bases. In DNA form, the CDR3 reads TGTGCCAGCAGTTACCCGGACAGAGGATTCGACGAGCAGTACTTC. This translates into CASSYPDRGFDEQYF.

This chain joins TRBV7-2 and TRBJ2-7, with no clear D. This CDR3 spans 12 amino acids. CDR1 is SGHTA and CDR2 is FQGNSA in the germline V gene. V lost 1 base and J lost 4, with 5 bases in between. The DNA of the CDR3 is TGTGCCAGCAGCTTAGTTACGTACGAGCAGTACTTC. It codes for CASSLVTYEQYF. The complete variable domain, with remaining parts taken from reference TRBV7-2 and TRBJ2-7, reads GAGVSQSPSNKVTEKGKDVELRCDPISGHTALYWYRQSLGQGLEFLIYFQGNSAPDKSGLPSDRFSAERTGGSVSTLTIQRTQQEDSAVYLCASSLVTYEQYFGPGTRLTVT.

This chain uses TRBV7-9 with TRBJ1-3; TRBD1 matches 10 bases. This CDR3 is 19 amino acids long. The ends lost 3 bases at V and 0 bases at J; junction bases unmatched: 11. Germline CDR1 SEHNR, CDR2 FQNEAQ (reference sequence). CDR3: CASSFLTGGSYYSGNTIYF. CDR3 DNA sequence: TGTGCCAGCAGCTTTTTGACAGGGGGCTCATACTACTCTGGAAACACCATATATTTT. Filled out from reference TRBV7-9 and TRBJ1-3, the complete variable domain reads DTGVSQNPRHKITKRGQNVTFRCDPISEHNRLYWYRQTLGQGPEFLTYFQNEAQLEKSRLLSDRFSAERPKGSFSTLEIQRTEQGDSAMYLCASSFLTGGSYYSGNTIYFGEGSWLTVV.

V usage is TRBV18 and J usage is TRBJ1-1; D gene unclear. The CDR3 is made up of 13 amino acids. Trimming left V 4 bases short and J 0 bases short, with 6 bases between. Germline CDR1 and CDR2: KGHSH and LQKENI. DNA for the CDR3: TGTGCCAGCTCACAGGCGTTGAACACTGAAGCTTTCTTT. Encoded protein: CASSQALNTEAFF.